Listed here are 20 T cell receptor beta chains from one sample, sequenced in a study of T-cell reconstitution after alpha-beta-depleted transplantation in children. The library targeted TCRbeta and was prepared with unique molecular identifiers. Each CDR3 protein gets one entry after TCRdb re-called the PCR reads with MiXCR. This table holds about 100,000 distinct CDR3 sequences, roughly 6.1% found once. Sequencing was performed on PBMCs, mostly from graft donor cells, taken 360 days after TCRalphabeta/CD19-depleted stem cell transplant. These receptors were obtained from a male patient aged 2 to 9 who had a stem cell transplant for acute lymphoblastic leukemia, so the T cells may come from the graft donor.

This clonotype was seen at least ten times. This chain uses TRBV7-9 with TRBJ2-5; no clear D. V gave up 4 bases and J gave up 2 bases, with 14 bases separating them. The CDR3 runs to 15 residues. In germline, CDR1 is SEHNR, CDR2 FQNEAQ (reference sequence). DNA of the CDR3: TGTGCCAGCAGCTCAGCTCAAGACCCTCAAGAGACCCAGTACTTC. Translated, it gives CASSSAQDPQETQYF.

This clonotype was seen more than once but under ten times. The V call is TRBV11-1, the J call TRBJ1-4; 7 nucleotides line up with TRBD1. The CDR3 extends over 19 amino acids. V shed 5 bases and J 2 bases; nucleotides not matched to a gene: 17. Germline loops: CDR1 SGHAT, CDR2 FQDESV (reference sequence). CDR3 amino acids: CASSLGKGADSRTNEKLFF. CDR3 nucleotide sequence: TGTGCCAGCAGCCTGGGGAAGGGGGCGGATTCGAGGACTAATGAAAAACTGTTTTTT.

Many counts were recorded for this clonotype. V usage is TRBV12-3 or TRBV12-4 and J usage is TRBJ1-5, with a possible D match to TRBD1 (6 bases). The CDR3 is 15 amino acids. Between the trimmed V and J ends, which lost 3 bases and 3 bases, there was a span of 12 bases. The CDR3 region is CASSLGDTFNQPQHF. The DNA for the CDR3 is TGTGCCAGCAGTTTGGGGGACACTTTCAATCAGCCCCAGCATTTT.

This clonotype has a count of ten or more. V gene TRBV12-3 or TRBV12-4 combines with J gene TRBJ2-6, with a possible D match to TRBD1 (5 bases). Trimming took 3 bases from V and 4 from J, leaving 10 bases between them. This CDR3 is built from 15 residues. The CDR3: CASSLVGLGANVLTF. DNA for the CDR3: TGTGCCAGCAGTTTGGTGGGGCTAGGGGCCAACGTCCTGACTTTC.

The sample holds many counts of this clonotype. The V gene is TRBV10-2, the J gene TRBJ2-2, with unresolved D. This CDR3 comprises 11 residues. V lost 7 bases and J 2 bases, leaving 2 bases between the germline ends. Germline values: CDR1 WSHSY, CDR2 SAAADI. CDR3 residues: CASTNTGELFF. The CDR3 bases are TGCGCCAGCACCAACACCGGGGAGCTGTTTTTT.

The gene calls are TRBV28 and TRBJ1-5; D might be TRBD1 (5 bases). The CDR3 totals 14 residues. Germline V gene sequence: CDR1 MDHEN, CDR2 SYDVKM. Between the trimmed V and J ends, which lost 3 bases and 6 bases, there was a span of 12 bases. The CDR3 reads CASSLGQGTQPQHF. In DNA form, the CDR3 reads TGTGCCAGCAGTTTGGGGCAGGGCACTCAGCCCCAGCATTTT. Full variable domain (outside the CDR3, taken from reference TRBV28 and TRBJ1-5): DVKVTQSSRYLVKRTGEKVFLECVQDMDHENMFWYRQDPGLGLRLIYFSYDVKMKEKGDIPEGYSVSREKKERFSLILESASTNQTSMYLCASSLGQGTQPQHFGDGTRLSIL.

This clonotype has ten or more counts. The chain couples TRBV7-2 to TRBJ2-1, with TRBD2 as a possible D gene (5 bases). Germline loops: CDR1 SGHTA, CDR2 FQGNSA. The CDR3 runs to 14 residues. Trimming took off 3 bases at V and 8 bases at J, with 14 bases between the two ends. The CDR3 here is CASSFRVERDEQFF. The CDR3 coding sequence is TGTGCCAGCAGCTTCCGGGTCGAGAGGGATGAGCAGTTCTTC. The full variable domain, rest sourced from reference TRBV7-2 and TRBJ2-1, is GAGVSQSPSNKVTEKGKDVELRCDPISGHTALYWYRQSLGQGLEFLIYFQGNSAPDKSGLPSDRFSAERTGGSVSTLTIQRTQQEDSAVYLCASSFRVERDEQFFGPGTRLTVL.

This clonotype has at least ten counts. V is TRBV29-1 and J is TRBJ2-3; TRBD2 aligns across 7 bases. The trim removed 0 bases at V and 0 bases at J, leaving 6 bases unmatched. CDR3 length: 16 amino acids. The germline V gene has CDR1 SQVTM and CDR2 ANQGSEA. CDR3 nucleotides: TGCAGCGTTGAAGATTGGGAGGGTGGGAGCACAGATACGCAGTATTTT. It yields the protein CSVEDWEGGSTDTQYF.

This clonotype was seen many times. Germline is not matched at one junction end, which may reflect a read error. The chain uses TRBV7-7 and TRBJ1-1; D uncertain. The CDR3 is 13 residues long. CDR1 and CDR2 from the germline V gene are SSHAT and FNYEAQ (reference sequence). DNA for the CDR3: TGTGCTAGCAGTCGTGGGGTGAACACTGAAGCTTTCTTT. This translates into CASSRGVNTEAFF.

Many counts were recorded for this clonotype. The CDR3 region is CASTRGLLKETQYF. The CDR3 DNA is TGTGCCAGCACCCGAGGGCTTTTAAAAGAGACCCAGTACTTC. The chain recombines TRBV7-2 with TRBJ2-5, with D maybe TRBD2 (5 bases). Per germline, CDR1 SGHTA and CDR2 FQGNSA. The CDR3 length is 14 residues. The ends were cut back, 7 bases at V and 3 bases at J, with 15 bases in the middle.

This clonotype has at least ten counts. The CDR3 DNA reads as TGCAGTGCTAGAGACGTTAGATACGAGCAGTACTTC. It translates to CSARDVRYEQYF. This chain uses TRBV20-1 with TRBJ2-7, with D unresolved. The CDR3 is 12 amino acids. CDR1 DFQATT and CDR2 SNEGSKA come from the germline V gene (reference sequence). With 0 bases removed from V and 4 bases from J, the gap between germline ends came to 7 bases.

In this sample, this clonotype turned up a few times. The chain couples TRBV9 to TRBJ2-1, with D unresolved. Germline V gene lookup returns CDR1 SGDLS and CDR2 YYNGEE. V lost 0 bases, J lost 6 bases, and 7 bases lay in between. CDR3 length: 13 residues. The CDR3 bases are TGTGCCAGCAGCGTAGGGACCTCCAATGAGCAGTTCTTC. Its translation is CASSVGTSNEQFF.

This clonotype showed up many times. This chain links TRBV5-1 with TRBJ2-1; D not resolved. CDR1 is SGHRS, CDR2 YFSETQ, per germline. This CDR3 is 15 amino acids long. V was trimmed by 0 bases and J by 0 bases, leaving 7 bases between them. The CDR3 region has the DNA TGCGCCAGCAGCTTGGAGGGCCCCTCCTACAATGAGCAGTTCTTC. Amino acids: CASSLEGPSYNEQFF.

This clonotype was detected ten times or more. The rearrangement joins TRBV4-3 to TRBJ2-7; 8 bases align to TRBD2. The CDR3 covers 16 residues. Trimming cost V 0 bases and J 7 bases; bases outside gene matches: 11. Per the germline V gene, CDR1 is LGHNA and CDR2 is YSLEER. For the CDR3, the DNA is TGCGCCAGCAGCCAAGATACGGGAGGGTACGCGAGGGAGCAGTACTTC. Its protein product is CASSQDTGGYAREQYF.

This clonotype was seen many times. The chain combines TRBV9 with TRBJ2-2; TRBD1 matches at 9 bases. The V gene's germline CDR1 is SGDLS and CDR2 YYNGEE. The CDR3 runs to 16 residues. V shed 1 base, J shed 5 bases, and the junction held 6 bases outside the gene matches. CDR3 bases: TGTGCCAGCAGCGTACGAGACAGGGGGTGGACCGGGGAGCTGTTTTTT. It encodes CASSVRDRGWTGELFF.

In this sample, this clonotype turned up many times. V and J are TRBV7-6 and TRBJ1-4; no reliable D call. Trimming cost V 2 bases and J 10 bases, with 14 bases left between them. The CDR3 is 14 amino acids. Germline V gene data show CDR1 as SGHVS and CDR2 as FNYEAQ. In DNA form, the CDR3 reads TGTGCCAGCAGCTTAAAGTGGGAGGGTGGAAAACTGTTTTTT. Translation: CASSLKWEGGKLFF.

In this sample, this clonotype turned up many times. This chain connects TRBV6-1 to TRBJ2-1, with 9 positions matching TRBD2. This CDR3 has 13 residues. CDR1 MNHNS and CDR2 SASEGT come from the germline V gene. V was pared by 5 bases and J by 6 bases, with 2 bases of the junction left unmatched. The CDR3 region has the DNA TGTGCCAGCAGTCTAGCGGGGATCAATGAGCAGTTCTTC. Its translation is CASSLAGINEQFF.

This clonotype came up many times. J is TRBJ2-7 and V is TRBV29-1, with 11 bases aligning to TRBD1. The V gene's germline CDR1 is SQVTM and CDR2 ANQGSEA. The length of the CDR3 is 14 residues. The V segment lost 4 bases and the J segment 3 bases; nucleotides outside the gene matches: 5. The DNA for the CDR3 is TGCAGCGTTGCCCGGGACAGGGGGGGCTACGAGCAGTACTTC. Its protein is CSVARDRGGYEQYF.

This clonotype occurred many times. CDR3 sequence reads: CATSDGPGGIYNEQFF. The CDR3 region has the DNA TGTGCCACCAGTGATGGGCCGGGGGGAATCTACAATGAGCAGTTCTTC. V and J are TRBV24-1 and TRBJ2-1; 7 bases line up with TRBD2. The CDR3 consists of 16 residues. Trimming cost V 3 bases and J 3 bases; bases outside gene matches: 7. The germline V gene has CDR1 KGHDR and CDR2 SFDVKD.

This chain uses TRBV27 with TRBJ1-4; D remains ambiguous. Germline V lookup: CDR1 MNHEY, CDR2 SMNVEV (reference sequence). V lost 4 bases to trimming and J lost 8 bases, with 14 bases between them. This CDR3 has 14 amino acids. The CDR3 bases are TGTGCCAGCAGTTATCTGGGGAAGGAGGAAAAACTGTTTTTT. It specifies CASSYLGKEEKLFF.